A single sample gave rise to the 10 T cell receptor beta chains below, sequenced in a study of shared clonotypes between healthy human individuals. Profiling relied on immunoSEQ multiplex PCR, and the TCRdb table lists in-frame clones only, not all of them. The sample has 2 million to 2.5 million clones; 92% are singletons. Sequenced input: naive CD4+ T cells from PBMCs. Subset noted: CD45RA+ positively selected. The receptor set was obtained from a man younger than 35 in good health. Some clones in this sample may be carry-over from other donors' samples.

This rearrangement joins TRBV30 to TRBJ1-1; D unclear. CDR1 is GTSNPN and CDR2 is SVGIG in the germline V gene (reference sequence). This CDR3 is 11 amino acids long. V lost 3 bases to trimming and J lost 6 bases, with 8 bases between them. This chain's CDR3 is CAWSEEAEAFF. The CDR3, as DNA: TGTGCCTGGAGCGAGGAGGCTGAAGCTTTCTTT. The complete variable domain, with remaining parts taken from reference TRBV30 and TRBJ1-1, reads SQTIHQWPATLVQPVGSPLSLECTVEGTSNPNLYWYRQAAGRGLQLLFYSVGIGQISSEVPQNLSASRPQDRQFILSSKKLLLSDSGFYLCAWSEEAEAFFGQGTRLTVV.

This CDR3 reads CASSLARGKPTNTGELFF. The DNA for the CDR3 is TGCGCCAGCAGCTTGGCCAGGGGGAAACCCACGAACACCGGGGAGCTGTTTTTT. The chain is built from TRBV5-1 and TRBJ2-2; 7 nucleotides match TRBD1. V shed 0 bases and J 0 bases; nucleotides not matched to a gene: 8. The length of the CDR3 is 18 residues. The germline gives CDR1 SGHRS, CDR2 YFSETQ.

A remark on this clone: Distinct nucleotide sequences in the sample also encode this CDR3. The genes are TRBV15 and TRBJ1-3, with TRBD1 matching over 7 bases. CDR1 and CDR2 (germline): LNHNV, YYDKDF (reference sequence). The CDR3 contains 16 residues. V lost 1 base to trimming and J lost 4 bases; unmatched junction nucleotides: 7. This CDR3 reads CATSRGGDRAGNTIYF. The CDR3 nucleotides are TGTGCCACCAGCAGAGGAGGTGACAGGGCGGGAAACACCATATATTTT.

This clone was recorded only once. The chain recombines TRBV28 with TRBJ1-2; D not certain. The germline V gene has CDR1 MDHEN and CDR2 SYDVKM. The CDR3 runs to 14 residues. The V end was cut by 4 bases, the J end by 3 bases, with 12 bases between. The CDR3 loop reads CASSSVGPYYGYTF. CDR3 DNA: TGTGCCAGCAGTTCGGTCGGGCCATACTATGGCTACACCTTC.

The table lists this clone with a count of one. The rearrangement uses TRBV27 and TRBJ2-2; weak D call: TRBD2 (5 bases). Germline V gives CDR1 MNHEY, CDR2 SMNVEV (reference sequence). V was trimmed by 2 bases and J by 4 bases, leaving 8 bases between them. This CDR3 has 14 residues. The CDR3 coding sequence is TGTGCCAGCAGTTTAAGAGGGCTCACCGGGGAGCTGTTTTTT. Amino acids: CASSLRGLTGELFF.

The rearrangement joins TRBV5-1 to TRBJ2-3, with 7 bases lining up with TRBD2. Germline V CDR1 and CDR2: SGHRS, YFSETQ. The V and J ends lost 0 bases and 2 bases, in that order; junction bases with no gene match: 9. The CDR3 covers 17 residues. The CDR3 loop reads CASSLEGLPLLTDTQYF. The DNA for the CDR3 is TGCGCCAGCAGCTTGGAGGGACTACCTCTCCTCACAGATACGCAGTATTTT. Using reference TRBV5-1 and TRBJ2-3 for the parts outside the CDR3, the full variable domain is KAGVTQTPRYLIKTRGQQVTLSCSPISGHRSVSWYQQTPGQGLQFLFEYFSETQRNKGNFPGRFSGRQFSNSRSEMNVSTLELGDSALYLCASSLEGLPLLTDTQYFGPGTRLTVL.

This chain joins TRBV4-3 and TRBJ1-4; D gene unclear. V was cut by 3 bases and J by 7 bases, with 12 bases left in between. Germline V gene lookup returns CDR1 LGHNA and CDR2 YSLEER. The CDR3 has 14 residues. Written as DNA, the CDR3 is TGCGCCAGCAGCCAGATCGGGCGGGGTGAAAAACTGTTTTTT. Translated, it gives CASSQIGRGEKLFF.

V and J are TRBV28 and TRBJ1-5; no reliable D call. The CDR3 is 19 amino acids. The ends were cut back, 5 bases at V and 0 bases at J, with 23 bases in the middle. CDR1 is MDHEN and CDR2 is SYDVKM in the germline V gene. As DNA, the CDR3 is TGTGCCAGCAGTCCAGCCCGAAGAGGGTCCGTCTATAGCAATCAGCCCCAGCATTTT. Its protein product is CASSPARRGSVYSNQPQHF. Full variable domain (missing parts from reference TRBV28 and TRBJ1-5): DVKVTQSSRYLVKRTGEKVFLECVQDMDHENMFWYRQDPGLGLRLIYFSYDVKMKEKGDIPEGYSVSREKKERFSLILESASTNQTSMYLCASSPARRGSVYSNQPQHFGDGTRLSIL.

A remark on this clone: The same CDR3 can be traced to other DNA sequences in this sample. V usage is TRBV30 and J usage is TRBJ2-5; 8 bases agree with TRBD1. The CDR3 has 13 residues. Trimming removed 4 bases from V and 4 bases from J; junction bases left unmatched: 5. Germline V gene sequence: CDR1 GTSNPN, CDR2 SVGIG (reference sequence). CDR3 nucleotides: TGTGCCTGGACCCGACAGGGGCCAGAGACCCAGTACTTC. Its protein is CAWTRQGPETQYF.

In its sample, this clone was seen once. The CDR3 region has the DNA TGTGCCATCAGTGAAACCGGGACAGGAAAAGCTTTCTTT. Amino acids: CAISETGTGKAFF. The gene calls are TRBV10-3 and TRBJ1-1; 8 nucleotides agree with TRBD1. Per germline, CDR1 ENHRY and CDR2 SYGVKD. The trim removed 3 bases at V and 9 bases at J, leaving 6 bases unmatched. The CDR3 runs to 13 residues.